Shown below are 13 T cell receptor beta chains from a single sample sequenced in a study of T cells in localized non-small cell lung cancer. Method: immunoSEQ multiplex PCR; TCRdb's copy keeps in-frame clones and lacks some. The repertoire holds approximately 43,000 clones, approximately 86% seen once, with 7% to 9% in the top ten. The sequences come from peripheral blood, collected before any cancer treatment. The receptors were gathered from a woman between 18 and 50 years old with stage III lung adenocarcinoma.

This chain uses TRBV9 with TRBJ2-1; D may be TRBD1 (6 bases). The CDR3 has 14 residues. CDR1 and CDR2 (germline): SGDLS, YYNGEE. V was shortened by 0 bases and J by 3 bases, with 7 bases between the two germline ends. The CDR3 bases are TGTGCCAGCAGCGTAGGGACAGTCTACAATGAGCAGTTCTTC. It specifies CASSVGTVYNEQFF.

The rearrangement uses TRBV2 and TRBJ1-5; D not certain. Germline lookup yields CDR1 SNHLY and CDR2 FYNNEI. Trimming cost V 7 bases and J 3 bases, with 10 bases left between them. The CDR3 is 13 residues long. The CDR3 DNA reads as TGTGCCAGCAACGGACGGTTCAATCAGCCCCAGCATTTT. This translates into CASNGRFNQPQHF.

V usage is TRBV13 and J usage is TRBJ2-1, with 7 positions matching TRBD1. CDR1 PRHDT and CDR2 FYEKMQ come from the germline V gene (reference sequence). V trimming: 4 bases; J trimming: 2 bases; junction bases outside the gene matches: 5. The CDR3 consists of 15 residues. CDR3 sequence: CASSSRDSAYNEQFF. The DNA for the CDR3 is TGTGCCAGCAGCTCCCGGGACAGTGCCTACAATGAGCAGTTCTTC.

The chain combines TRBV7-6 with TRBJ2-7; D is ambiguous. This CDR3 has 14 amino acids. V was cut by 3 bases and J by 0 bases, with 9 bases left in between. Germline V lookup: CDR1 SGHVS, CDR2 FNYEAQ. The CDR3 sequence: CASSFSSDSYEQYF. The DNA of the CDR3 is TGTGCCAGCAGCTTTTCTAGTGACTCCTACGAGCAGTACTTC.

V is TRBV29-1 and J is TRBJ2-1; possibly TRBD2 for D (6 bases). Germline values: CDR1 SQVTM, CDR2 ANQGSEA. The CDR3 has 12 residues. The CDR3 reads CTTVGGGDEQFF. The DNA for the CDR3 is TGCACCACCGTGGGGGGTGGCGATGAGCAGTTCTTC.

The rearrangement links TRBV19 to TRBJ1-5; the D is unclear. The germline CDR1 and CDR2 sequences are LNHDA and SQIVND (reference sequence). The V end was cut by 0 bases, the J end by 9 bases, with 15 bases between. This CDR3 contains 15 residues. The CDR3 here is CASSIDLGSQRPQHF. DNA for the CDR3: TGTGCCAGTAGTATAGACTTGGGTTCCCAGCGGCCCCAGCATTTT.

The chain is built from TRBV5-1 and TRBJ2-3, with D possibly being TRBD2 (6 bases). V dropped 6 bases and J dropped 5 bases, with 19 bases sitting between them. The CDR3 spans 15 residues. Germline CDR1 SGHRS, CDR2 YFSETQ. The CDR3 bases are TGCGCCAGCACCGCCGGGGCGGGGTCAGTAGATACGCAGTATTTT. Amino acids: CASTAGAGSVDTQYF.

The rearrangement links TRBV30 to TRBJ2-1; perhaps TRBD2 as D (5 bases). Germline-derived CDR1 and CDR2 are GTSNPN and SVGIG (reference sequence). Trimming took 3 bases from V and 6 from J, leaving 18 bases between them. The CDR3 totals 15 residues. The CDR3 nucleotides read TGTGCCTGGAGCCCCGGGGTCTCCACGGGCAATGAGCAGTTCTTC. Translation: CAWSPGVSTGNEQFF.

This clone occurred once. The chain carries TRBV5-1 and TRBJ1-1; TRBD1 matches at 10 bases. V dropped 5 bases and J dropped 4; count of bases not matched to a gene: 8. This CDR3 region has 15 residues. Germline loops: CDR1 SGHRS, CDR2 YFSETQ. The CDR3 spells CASRTGGVGGTEAFF. The CDR3 coding sequence is TGCGCCAGCAGGACAGGGGGCGTTGGGGGCACTGAAGCTTTCTTT.

This clone appeared a few times. The chain links TRBV10-1 to TRBJ2-2; D is unresolved. The CDR3 is made up of 13 amino acids. The V end lost 3 bases, the J end lost 3 bases, and 5 bases lay between the germline ends. Germline CDR1 is WNHNN and CDR2 is SYGVQD (reference sequence). Written as DNA, the CDR3 is TGCGCCAGCAGTGACACCTACACCGGGGAGCTGTTTTTT. Amino acids: CASSDTYTGELFF.

The chain is built from TRBV14 and TRBJ1-1; the D is unclear. Trimming pared 2 bases from V and 6 bases from J, leaving 7 bases between. Germline-derived CDR1 and CDR2 are SGHDN and FVKESK. CDR3 length: 12 amino acids. CDR3 nucleotides: TGTGCCAGCAGCCAACAGCATTCTGAAGCTTTCTTT. Translation: CASSQQHSEAFF.

The chain has TRBV4-1 and TRBJ1-4; D is undetermined. The V gene lost 4 bases and the J gene lost 8 bases, with 17 bases spanning the gap. CDR1 and CDR2 from the germline V gene are MGHRA and YSYEKL. The CDR3 totals 15 residues. The CDR3 is CASSLLRAPSEKLFF. CDR3 sequence (DNA): TGCGCCAGCAGCCTCCTAAGGGCCCCTTCAGAAAAACTGTTTTTT.

This clone was detected only once. The rearrangement uses TRBV25-1 and TRBJ1-2, with D possibly being TRBD1 (6 bases). The CDR3 length is 13 residues. The germline gives CDR1 MGHDK, CDR2 SYGVNS. The V gene lost 4 bases and the J gene lost 8 bases, with 14 bases spanning the gap. Written as DNA, the CDR3 is TGTGCCAGCAGTGTGGTCGGGGGCGGGGGCTACACCTTC. This translates into CASSVVGGGGYTF.